This TCR beta chain emerged from a study of CXCR3-negative and CXCR3-positive naive CD8 T cells. Study in general: Sequencing brought in approximately 150 million TRB reads altogether, and each library got about 1.5 +/- 0.3 million.

Germline lookup yields CDR1 MNHEY and CDR2 SMNVEV (reference sequence). The CDR3 contains 13 residues. The TRB cDNA libraries were prepared by 5' RACE with UMI labels. TCRdb processed the 5' RACE reads again and assigns one entry to each CDR3 protein, with no DNA. In all, the sample yields about 57,000 distinct CDR3 sequences. Researchers sorted about 320,000 cells of each CD8+ T cell subset in triplicate. The rearrangement uses TRBV27 and TRBJ2-1; TCRdb's assignment of TRBD1 cannot be checked, as there is no DNA. Sequenced material: memory CD8+ T cells from blood. The sequence was collected from a human donor in good health. Some clones in this sample may be carry-over from other donors' samples. This CDR3 is CASSQRTGNEQFF.